The clone carrying this TCR beta chain was seen at least ten times. Other DNA sequences in this sample translate to the same CDR3. The sample originates from a study of metastatic and nonmetastatic thyroid tumors. Trimming took 0 bases from V and 6 from J, leaving 4 bases between them. There are 11 residues in the CDR3. From germline, CDR1 is SGHDT and CDR2 YYEEEE. As processed by the authors: Between-group CDR3 differences, defined by clinicopathological status, yielded a distant-metastasis classifier for papillary thyroid cancer. TCRdb ran MiXCR on the PCR reads. The V and J calls were determined by TCRdb, not by the authors. This sample has about 40,000 clones, with less than 20% found just once. Before thyroid surgery, none of the patients had received any treatment.

This receptor was identified in a female donor with papillary thyroid cancer or a benign thyroid nodule (not recorded which). Some clones in this sample may be carry-over from other donors' samples. V is TRBV5-6 and J is TRBJ2-7; no clear D gene. The sequenced sample consisted of blood. The CDR3, as DNA: TGTGCCAGCAGCTTGGGTCCCGAGCAGTACTTC. This gives the protein CASSLGPEQYF.